These 30 T cell receptor beta chains came from one sample sequenced in a study of cytomegalovirus exposure and HLA in healthy donors. Both 60 Vbeta primers and 13 Jbeta primers went into the PCR. Sequenced by immunoSEQ multiplex PCR; TCRdb stores in-frame clones only, minus some. This sample has about 240,000 clones, with about 81% found just once. Sequenced: PBMCs. Receptor source: a woman aged 60 to 75 in good health and CMV-seropositive.

Comments on this clone: A junction end diverges from the germline sequence, so it may reflect a read error. V usage is TRBV7-9 and J usage is TRBJ2-7, with D possibly being TRBD1 (6 bases). The CDR3 consists of 15 residues. Germline V gene sequence: CDR1 SEHNR, CDR2 FQNEAQ (reference sequence). Here the CDR3 DNA reads TGTTCCAGCAGCTTTCCCATACAGGGCTTCTACGAGCAGTACTTC. This translates into CSSSFPIQGFYEQYF.

This clone was found once. The genes are TRBV27 and TRBJ2-7, with D perhaps matching TRBD1 (6 bases). This CDR3 is built from 13 residues. With 5 bases removed from V and 5 bases from J, the gap between germline ends came to 13 bases. The V gene's germline CDR1 is MNHEY and CDR2 SMNVEV (reference sequence). The CDR3 here is CASSTTGPDEQYF. The CDR3 region has the DNA TGTGCCAGCAGTACCACAGGGCCAGACGAGCAGTACTTC.

The chain uses TRBV30 and TRBJ1-1; D is ambiguous. This CDR3 has 11 amino acids. CDR1 GTSNPN and CDR2 SVGIG come from the germline V gene (reference sequence). Trimming shortened V by 2 bases and J by 5 bases, and 6 bases separated the two germline ends. CDR3 sequence (DNA): TGTGCCTGGAGTTCACGGACTGAAGCTTTCTTT. Translation: CAWSSRTEAFF.

The genes are TRBV9 and TRBJ1-4, with 10 nucleotides matching TRBD1. CDR3 length: 18 amino acids. The ends lost 3 bases at V and 0 bases at J; junction bases unmatched: 8. Germline values: CDR1 SGDLS, CDR2 YYNGEE. CDR3 sequence: CASSGGTGEISTNEKLFF. CDR3 in DNA: TGTGCCAGCAGCGGCGGGACAGGGGAAATATCAACTAATGAAAAACTGTTTTTT.

The chain uses TRBV5-1 and TRBJ1-2, with 7 bases matching TRBD1. Germline lookup yields CDR1 SGHRS and CDR2 YFSETQ. The V segment lost 7 bases and the J segment 4 bases; nucleotides outside the gene matches: 10. The CDR3 has 14 amino acids. The CDR3 loop reads CASGVRQGLYGYTF. CDR3 nucleotide sequence: TGCGCCAGCGGTGTCCGACAGGGACTCTATGGCTACACCTTC.

This chain uses TRBV20-1 with TRBJ2-7, with D hard to call. The CDR3 contains 11 residues. CDR1 and CDR2 (germline): DFQATT, SNEGSKA (reference sequence). Deletions cut 3 bases from V and 5 bases from J, with 8 bases between. The CDR3 DNA sequence: TGCAGTGCTAGGGAGCCCCACGAGCAGTACTTC. Translating it yields CSAREPHEQYF.

The V call is TRBV5-1, the J call TRBJ2-7; no reliable D call. V lost 0 bases, J lost 5 bases, and 3 bases lay in between. There are 11 residues in the CDR3. Germline assignment: CDR1 SGHRS and CDR2 YFSETQ. In DNA form, the CDR3 reads TGCGCCAGCAGCTTGGGTAACGAGCAGTACTTC. Its translation is CASSLGNEQYF.

CDR3 nucleotides: TGTGCCAGCTCACCACTTAGCGGGGGCTACACCTTC. It translates to CASSPLSGGYTF. V gene TRBV18 combines with J gene TRBJ1-2; D not certain. Germline CDR1 and CDR2: KGHSH and LQKENI. Trimming left V 1 base short and J 8 bases short, with 8 bases between. The CDR3 has 12 amino acids. The variable domain in full, completed from reference TRBV18 and TRBJ1-2, reads NAGVMQNPRHLVRRRGQEARLRCSPMKGHSHVYWYRQLPEEGLKFMVYLQKENIIDESGMPKERFSAEFPKEGPSILRIQQVVRGDSAAYFCASSPLSGGYTFGSGTRLTVV.

The chain couples TRBV6-6 to TRBJ1-5, with D possibly matching TRBD1 (6 bases). V was shortened by 5 bases and J by 3 bases, with 11 bases between the two germline ends. The CDR3 totals 14 residues. The germline V gene encodes CDR1 MNHNY and CDR2 SVGAGI (reference sequence). CDR3 nucleotides: TGTGCCAGCAGTGGAAGGGGGTACAATCAGCCCCAGCATTTT. Translating gives CASSGRGYNQPQHF.

The rearrangement uses TRBV19 and TRBJ1-1; 9 nucleotides line up with TRBD1. The CDR3 covers 15 residues. Trimming cost V 2 bases and J 2 bases; bases outside gene matches: 3. CDR1 is LNHDA and CDR2 is SQIVND in the germline V gene (reference sequence). The CDR3 sequence: CASSIWTGVNTEAFF. The CDR3 coding sequence is TGTGCCAGTAGTATATGGACAGGGGTAAACACTGAAGCTTTCTTT.

The chain combines TRBV29-1 with TRBJ2-5, with 12 bases fitting TRBD2. CDR1 and CDR2 from the germline V gene are SQVTM and ANQGSEA. Trimming removed 6 bases from V and 4 bases from J; junction bases left unmatched: 6. The CDR3 is 14 amino acids. CDR3 nucleotide sequence: TGCAGCGTCCTAAGGACTAGCGGGACAGAGACCCAGTACTTC. Translating it yields CSVLRTSGTETQYF.

The chain's CDR3 is CAWSVEPIYGYTF. DNA of the CDR3: TGTGCCTGGAGTGTAGAGCCTATTTATGGCTACACCTTC. V and J are TRBV30 and TRBJ1-2, with unresolved D. The CDR3 is 13 residues long. Germline V gene data show CDR1 as GTSNPN and CDR2 as SVGIG (reference sequence). V lost 0 bases, J lost 5 bases, and 10 bases lay in between.

V usage is TRBV5-8 and J usage is TRBJ2-6; a possible D gene is TRBD1 (5 bases). This CDR3 contains 19 residues. V was shortened by 4 bases and J by 0 bases, with 20 bases between the two germline ends. Germline V lookup: CDR1 SGHTS, CDR2 YDEGEE. The chain's CDR3 is CASSTLGWGRNSGANVLTF. The CDR3 region has the DNA TGTGCCAGCAGCACCCTTGGATGGGGCCGGAACTCTGGGGCCAACGTCCTGACTTTC.

As regards this clone: Germline and junction disagree at one end, which may indicate a read error. This chain joins TRBV7-7 and TRBJ2-6; D is perhaps TRBD1 (6 bases). CDR3 length: 18 residues. Germline-derived CDR1 and CDR2 are SSHAT and FNYEAQ (reference sequence). DNA for the CDR3: TGTGCTAGCAGCCCAGGGGTGGTGCCGACAGTTGGGGCCAACGTCCTGACTTTC. This encodes CASSPGVVPTVGANVLTF.

This chain joins TRBV19 and TRBJ1-2; TRBD1 aligns across 9 bases. The CDR3 is 15 residues long. Trimming cost V 4 bases and J 2 bases; bases outside gene matches: 5. CDR1 is LNHDA, CDR2 SQIVND, per germline (reference sequence). In DNA, the CDR3 is TGTGCCAGTAGTACGGACAGGGGCAAGAACTATGGCTACACCTTC. Its translation is CASSTDRGKNYGYTF.

The chain employs TRBV6-4 and TRBJ1-2; D gene uncertain. This CDR3 region has 14 residues. From germline, CDR1 is MRHNA and CDR2 SNTAGT. Trimming stripped 7 bases from V and 6 bases from J, with 18 bases between. CDR3 sequence (DNA): TGTGCCAGCAAGTCCTGGAACCACCTAGATGGCTACACCTTC. This sequence encodes CASKSWNHLDGYTF.

The chain uses TRBV4-2 and TRBJ2-6; D ambiguous. Germline CDR1 LGHNA, CDR2 YNFKEQ. The length of the CDR3 is 17 residues. V lost 1 base, J lost 2 bases, and 12 bases lay in between. The CDR3 is CASSQAFEVTGANVLTF. CDR3 nucleotide sequence: TGTGCCAGCAGCCAAGCGTTCGAGGTTACTGGGGCCAACGTCCTGACTTTC.

The chain employs TRBV30 and TRBJ1-5; D is possibly TRBD1 (6 bases). The CDR3 is 11 residues long. The V gene's germline CDR1 is GTSNPN and CDR2 SVGIG (reference sequence). Trimming left V 4 bases short and J 7 bases short, with 8 bases between. This chain's CDR3 is CAWTGDQPQHF. The CDR3 coding sequence is TGTGCCTGGACAGGGGACCAGCCCCAGCATTTT.

This chain links TRBV2 with TRBJ2-7, with 7 bases lining up with TRBD2. V was pared by 3 bases and J by 3 bases, with 11 bases of the junction left unmatched. Germline CDR1 SNHLY, CDR2 FYNNEI. This CDR3 comprises 16 residues. The CDR3 DNA reads as TGTGCCAGCAGTGAGCCCTCTAGCGGTTTACACTACGAGCAGTACTTC. Protein product: CASSEPSSGLHYEQYF.

The chain combines TRBV11-2 with TRBJ2-6; D is uncertain. The CDR3 runs to 16 residues. Germline assignment: CDR1 SGHAT and CDR2 FQNNGV. V was trimmed by 1 base and J by 2 bases, leaving 9 bases between them. Here the CDR3 reads CASSLVRVPGANVLTF. CDR3 nucleotides: TGTGCCAGCAGCTTAGTCCGGGTTCCTGGGGCCAACGTCCTGACTTTC.

This clone has a handful of counts. The rearrangement joins TRBV7-9 to TRBJ1-1; D is possibly TRBD1 (6 bases). V was shortened by 5 bases and J by 6 bases, with 22 bases between the two germline ends. This CDR3 is 16 amino acids long. Germline CDR1 is SEHNR and CDR2 is FQNEAQ (reference sequence). The CDR3: CASSGALGGAGAEAFF. The CDR3 DNA is TGTGCCAGCAGCGGCGCTTTGGGGGGCGCGGGAGCTGAAGCTTTCTTT.

The chain carries TRBV6-1 and TRBJ2-1; a possible D gene is TRBD2 (5 bases). V dropped 0 bases and J dropped 1 base, with 7 bases sitting between them. The germline V gene encodes CDR1 MNHNS and CDR2 SASEGT. The CDR3 loop spans 15 amino acids. This chain's CDR3 is CASSEASASYNEQFF. In DNA form, the CDR3 reads TGTGCCAGCAGTGAAGCTAGCGCTTCCTACAATGAGCAGTTCTTC.

The genes are TRBV11-2 and TRBJ2-7; D not resolved. The germline V gene encodes CDR1 SGHAT and CDR2 FQNNGV. V lost 5 bases and J lost 2, with 7 bases in between. The CDR3 totals 12 residues. The CDR3 nucleotides read TGTGCCAGCAGCCCTTCTACCTACGAGCAGTACTTC. Encoded protein: CASSPSTYEQYF.

This sequence joins TRBV2 and TRBJ2-1; D perhaps matches TRBD2 (6 bases). Deletions cut 3 bases from V and 0 bases from J, with 12 bases between. The germline gives CDR1 SNHLY, CDR2 FYNNEI. This CDR3 is 16 amino acids long. The DNA for the CDR3 is TGTGCCAGCAGTGAGCGACTAGGGCGCTCCTACAATGAGCAGTTCTTC. Protein sequence: CASSERLGRSYNEQFF.

This rearrangement joins TRBV27 to TRBJ2-7, with 12 bases that match TRBD2. The CDR3 consists of 19 residues. V lost 4 bases and J lost 3; bases outside the gene matches: 16. CDR1 MNHEY and CDR2 SMNVEV come from the germline V gene (reference sequence). The CDR3 loop is CASSSTPRTSGKTFYEQYF. The CDR3 DNA reads TGTGCCAGCAGTTCGACCCCAAGGACTAGCGGGAAGACCTTCTACGAGCAGTACTTC.

A note on this clone: The germline gene is not matched at one end of the junction; a read error may be the cause. The chain joins TRBV28 to TRBJ2-3; TRBD2 agrees at 9 bases. Per the germline V gene, CDR1 is MDHEN and CDR2 is SYDVKM. CDR3 size: 13 residues. CDR3 sequence: CASSLTSGPRRDF. The CDR3 DNA reads TGTGCCAGCAGTTTAACTAGCGGGCCCCGAAGGGATTTT. Together with reference TRBV28 and TRBJ2-3, the CDR3 gives the full variable domain: DVKVTQSSRYLVKRTGEKVFLECVQDMDHENMFWYRQDPGLGLRLIYFSYDVKMKEKGDIPEGYSVSREKKERFSLILESASTNQTSMYLCASSLTSGPRRDFGPGTRLTVL.

The genes are TRBV15 and TRBJ1-4; 7 nucleotides agree with TRBD1. This CDR3 contains 15 residues. Looked up from germline, CDR1 is LNHNV and CDR2 is YYDKDF (reference sequence). V was clipped by 3 bases and J by 5 bases; unmatched bases: 6. This CDR3 is CATSRETGRNEKLFF. In DNA form, the CDR3 reads TGTGCCACCAGCAGGGAGACAGGGAGGAATGAAAAACTGTTTTTT.

The chain combines TRBV4-1 with TRBJ2-7, with TRBD1 matching over 8 bases. The CDR3 is made up of 14 amino acids. V lost 3 bases to trimming and J lost 2 bases; unmatched junction nucleotides: 3. Germline V gene lookup returns CDR1 MGHRA and CDR2 YSYEKL. The CDR3 coding sequence is TGCGCCAGCAGCCACCGGGACAGGCCCTACGAGCAGTACTTC. This translates into CASSHRDRPYEQYF.

The chain couples TRBV4-2 to TRBJ2-2; D remains ambiguous. The CDR3 covers 19 residues. Germline assignment: CDR1 LGHNA and CDR2 YNFKEQ. Trimming left V 0 bases short and J 7 bases short, with 24 bases between. Here the CDR3 DNA reads TGTGCCAGCAGCCAAGACCCCTTACCGACTCTTGGAGTGAACGGGGAGCTGTTTTTT. This translates into CASSQDPLPTLGVNGELFF.

The sample holds a few counts of this clone. The V gene is TRBV5-4, the J gene TRBJ1-2, with 8 bases lining up with TRBD1. V gave up 3 bases and J gave up 4 bases; unmatched junction bases: 2. This CDR3 has 13 amino acids. Per germline, CDR1 SGHNT and CDR2 YYREEE (reference sequence). The CDR3 DNA sequence: TGTGCCAGCAGCTCAGGACAGGGCTATGGCTACACCTTC. Amino acid sequence: CASSSGQGYGYTF.